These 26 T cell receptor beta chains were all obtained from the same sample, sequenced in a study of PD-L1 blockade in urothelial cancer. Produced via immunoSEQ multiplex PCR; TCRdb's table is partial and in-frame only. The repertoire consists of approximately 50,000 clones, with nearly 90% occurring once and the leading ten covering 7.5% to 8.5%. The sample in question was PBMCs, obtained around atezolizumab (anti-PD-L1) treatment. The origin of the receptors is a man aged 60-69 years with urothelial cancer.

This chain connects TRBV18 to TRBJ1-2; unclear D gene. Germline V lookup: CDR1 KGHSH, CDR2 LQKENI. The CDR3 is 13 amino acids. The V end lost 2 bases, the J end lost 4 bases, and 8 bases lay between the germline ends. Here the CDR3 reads CASSPSGTYGYTF. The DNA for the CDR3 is TGTGCCAGCTCACCATCCGGTACCTATGGCTACACCTTC.

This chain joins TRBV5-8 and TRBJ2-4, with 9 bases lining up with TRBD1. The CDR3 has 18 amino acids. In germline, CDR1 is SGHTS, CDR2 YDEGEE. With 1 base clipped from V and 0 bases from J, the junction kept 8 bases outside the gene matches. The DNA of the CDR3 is TGTGCCAGCAGCTTGACCTTACAGGGGGCTTTAGCCAAAAACATTCAGTACTTC. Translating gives CASSLTLQGALAKNIQYF.

CDR3 coding DNA: TGCGCCAGCAGCCAAGATTGGAGGGGTCCGGTAGTTCAGCCCCAGCATTTT. Translating gives CASSQDWRGPVVQPQHF. This rearrangement joins TRBV4-1 to TRBJ1-5; tentative D call: TRBD1 (5 bases). Germline V gives CDR1 MGHRA, CDR2 YSYEKL. The CDR3 spans 17 residues. The ends were cut back, 0 bases at V and 6 bases at J, with 18 bases in the middle.

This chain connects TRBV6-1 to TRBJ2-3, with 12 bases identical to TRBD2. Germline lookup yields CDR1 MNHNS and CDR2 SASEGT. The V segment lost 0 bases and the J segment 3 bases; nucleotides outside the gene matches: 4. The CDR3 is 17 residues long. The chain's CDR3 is CASSEAPSGGATDTQYF. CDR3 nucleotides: TGTGCCAGCAGTGAAGCGCCTAGCGGGGGGGCAACAGATACGCAGTATTTT.

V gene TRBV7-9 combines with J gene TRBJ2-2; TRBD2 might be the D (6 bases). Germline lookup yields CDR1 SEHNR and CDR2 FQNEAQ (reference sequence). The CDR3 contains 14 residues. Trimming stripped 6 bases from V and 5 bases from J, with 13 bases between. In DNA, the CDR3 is TGTGCCAGCAGAAAGAGTAGCGGAACCGGGGAGCTGTTTTTT. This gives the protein CASRKSSGTGELFF.

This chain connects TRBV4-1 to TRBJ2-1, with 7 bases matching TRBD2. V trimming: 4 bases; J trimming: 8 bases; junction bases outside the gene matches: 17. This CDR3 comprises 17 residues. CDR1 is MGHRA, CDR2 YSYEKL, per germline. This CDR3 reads CASSPLRMLGGRDEQFF. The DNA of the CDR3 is TGCGCCAGCAGCCCCCTGAGGATGTTGGGAGGGAGGGATGAGCAGTTCTTC.

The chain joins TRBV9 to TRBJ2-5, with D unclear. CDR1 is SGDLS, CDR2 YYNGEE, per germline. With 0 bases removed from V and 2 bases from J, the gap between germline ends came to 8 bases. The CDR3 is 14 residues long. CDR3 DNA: TGTGCCAGCAGCGTAGGTGCAGGACAAGAGACCCAGTACTTC. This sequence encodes CASSVGAGQETQYF.

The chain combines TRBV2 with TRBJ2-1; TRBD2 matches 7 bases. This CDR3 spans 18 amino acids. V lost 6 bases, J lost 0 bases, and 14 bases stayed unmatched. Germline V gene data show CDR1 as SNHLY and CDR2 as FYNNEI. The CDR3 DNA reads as TGTGCCAGCAGAGATAGATTGAGCGGGGCCTCCTCCTACAATGAGCAGTTCTTC. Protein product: CASRDRLSGASSYNEQFF.

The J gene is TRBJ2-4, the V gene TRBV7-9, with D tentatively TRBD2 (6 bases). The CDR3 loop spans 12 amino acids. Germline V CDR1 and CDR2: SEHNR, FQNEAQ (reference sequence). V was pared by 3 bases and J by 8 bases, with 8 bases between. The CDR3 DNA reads TGTGCCAGCAGCTTCGGGGGTTACATTCAGTACTTC. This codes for CASSFGGYIQYF.

The CDR3 spells CASSFRGNSYEQYF. CDR3 nucleotide sequence: TGTGCCAGCAGCTTCAGGGGGAATTCCTACGAGCAGTACTTC. The rearrangement uses TRBV5-6 and TRBJ2-7; the match to TRBD1 covers 7 bases. The germline gives CDR1 SGHDT, CDR2 YYEEEE. Germline trimming cut 2 bases from V and 1 base from J; bases unmatched to any gene: 3. The CDR3 loop spans 14 amino acids. Combining the CDR3 with reference TRBV5-6 and TRBJ2-7 gives the whole variable domain DAGVTQSPTHLIKTRGQQVTLRCSPKSGHDTVSWYQQALGQGPQFIFQYYEEEERQRGNFPDRFSGHQFPNYSSELNVNALLLGDSALYLCASSFRGNSYEQYFGPGTRLTVT.

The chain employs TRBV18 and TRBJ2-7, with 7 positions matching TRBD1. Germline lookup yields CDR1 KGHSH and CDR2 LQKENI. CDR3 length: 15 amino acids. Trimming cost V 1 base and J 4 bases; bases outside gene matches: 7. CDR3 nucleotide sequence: TGTGCCAGCTCACCACGGGATACAGGGGCGTACGAGCAGTACTTC. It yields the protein CASSPRDTGAYEQYF.

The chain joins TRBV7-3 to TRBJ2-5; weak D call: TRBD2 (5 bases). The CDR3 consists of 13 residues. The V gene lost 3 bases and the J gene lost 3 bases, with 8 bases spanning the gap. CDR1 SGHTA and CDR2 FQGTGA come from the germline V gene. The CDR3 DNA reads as TGTGCCAGCAGCTTTGCGGGCGAAGAGACCCAGTACTTC. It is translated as CASSFAGEETQYF.

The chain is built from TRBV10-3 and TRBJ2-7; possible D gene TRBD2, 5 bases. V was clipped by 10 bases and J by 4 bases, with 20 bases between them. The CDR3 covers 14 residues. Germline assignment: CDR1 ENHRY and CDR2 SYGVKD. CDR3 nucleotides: TGTGCCACCTGGACGGGGAATTTAGGATACGAGCAGTACTTC. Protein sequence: CATWTGNLGYEQYF.

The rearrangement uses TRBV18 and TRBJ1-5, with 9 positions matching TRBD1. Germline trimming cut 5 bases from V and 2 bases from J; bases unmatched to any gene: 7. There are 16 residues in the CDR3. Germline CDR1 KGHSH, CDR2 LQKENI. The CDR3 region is CASSTTRTGGNQPQHF. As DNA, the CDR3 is TGTGCCAGCTCAACTACCCGGACAGGGGGCAATCAGCCCCAGCATTTT.

Here the CDR3 reads CASSRVGGITEAFF. CDR3 sequence (DNA): TGTGCCAGTAGTAGGGTCGGGGGGATCACTGAAGCTTTCTTT. The chain uses TRBV19 and TRBJ1-1, with a tentative D call TRBD1 (5 bases). Germline lookup yields CDR1 LNHDA and CDR2 SQIVND (reference sequence). The CDR3 covers 14 residues. Trimming took 4 bases from V and 4 from J, leaving 13 bases between them.

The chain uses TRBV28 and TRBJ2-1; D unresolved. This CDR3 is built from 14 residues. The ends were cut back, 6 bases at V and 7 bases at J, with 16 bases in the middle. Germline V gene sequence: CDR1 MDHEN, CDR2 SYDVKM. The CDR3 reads CASSILSVRNEQFF. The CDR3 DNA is TGTGCCAGCAGCATCCTGTCCGTCAGGAATGAGCAGTTCTTC.

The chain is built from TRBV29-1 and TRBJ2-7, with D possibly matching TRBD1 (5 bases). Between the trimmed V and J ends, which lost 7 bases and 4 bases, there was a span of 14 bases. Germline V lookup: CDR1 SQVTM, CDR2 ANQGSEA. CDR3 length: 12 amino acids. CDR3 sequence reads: CSATGRMYEQYF. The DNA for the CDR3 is TGCAGCGCCACAGGTCGGATGTACGAGCAGTACTTC.

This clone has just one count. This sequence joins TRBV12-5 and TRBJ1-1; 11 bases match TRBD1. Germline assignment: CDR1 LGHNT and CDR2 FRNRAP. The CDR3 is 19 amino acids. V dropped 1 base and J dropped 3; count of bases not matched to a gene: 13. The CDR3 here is CASGLATSGTGGRDTEAFF. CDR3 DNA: TGTGCTAGTGGTTTGGCAACTTCCGGGACAGGGGGTAGGGACACTGAAGCTTTCTTT.

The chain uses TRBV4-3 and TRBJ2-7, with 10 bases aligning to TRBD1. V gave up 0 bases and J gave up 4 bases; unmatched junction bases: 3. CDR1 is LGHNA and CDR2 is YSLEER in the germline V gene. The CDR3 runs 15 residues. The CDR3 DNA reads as TGCGCCAGCAGCCAAGATAGGGACAGGGGTTACGAGCAGTACTTC. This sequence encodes CASSQDRDRGYEQYF.

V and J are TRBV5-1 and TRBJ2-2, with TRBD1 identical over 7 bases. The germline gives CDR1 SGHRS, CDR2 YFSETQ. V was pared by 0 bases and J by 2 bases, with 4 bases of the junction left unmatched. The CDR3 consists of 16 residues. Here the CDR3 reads CASSLAGTANTGELFF. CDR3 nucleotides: TGCGCCAGCAGCTTGGCCGGGACAGCTAACACCGGGGAGCTGTTTTTT.

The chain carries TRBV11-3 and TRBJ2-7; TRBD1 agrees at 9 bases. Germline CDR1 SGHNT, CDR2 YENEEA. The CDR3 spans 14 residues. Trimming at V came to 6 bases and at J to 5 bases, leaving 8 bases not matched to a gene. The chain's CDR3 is CASRPGTGSNEQYF. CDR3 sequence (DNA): TGTGCCAGCAGACCCGGGACAGGGTCAAACGAGCAGTACTTC.

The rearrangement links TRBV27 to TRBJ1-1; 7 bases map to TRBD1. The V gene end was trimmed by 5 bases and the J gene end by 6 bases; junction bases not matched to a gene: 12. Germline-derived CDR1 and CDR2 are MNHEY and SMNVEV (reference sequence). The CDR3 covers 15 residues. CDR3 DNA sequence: TGTGCCAGCAGTCAAAAGCCCGACAGGGCCGCTGAAGCTTTCTTT. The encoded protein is CASSQKPDRAAEAFF.

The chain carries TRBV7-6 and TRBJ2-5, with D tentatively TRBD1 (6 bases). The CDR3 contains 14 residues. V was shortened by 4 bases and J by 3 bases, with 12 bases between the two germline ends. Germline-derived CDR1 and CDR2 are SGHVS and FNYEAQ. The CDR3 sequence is CASSSPHREETQYF. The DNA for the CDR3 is TGTGCCAGCAGCTCCCCTCACAGGGAAGAGACCCAGTACTTC.

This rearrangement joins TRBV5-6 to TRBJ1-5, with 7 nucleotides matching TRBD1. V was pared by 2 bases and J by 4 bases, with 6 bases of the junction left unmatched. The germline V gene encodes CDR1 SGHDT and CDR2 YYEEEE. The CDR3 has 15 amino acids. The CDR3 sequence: CASSLRGPGNQPQHF. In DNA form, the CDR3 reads TGTGCCAGCAGCTTAAGGGGGCCGGGAAATCAGCCCCAGCATTTT.

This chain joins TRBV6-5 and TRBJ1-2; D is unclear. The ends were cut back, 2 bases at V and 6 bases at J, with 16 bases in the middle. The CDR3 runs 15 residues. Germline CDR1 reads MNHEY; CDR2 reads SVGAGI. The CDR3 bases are TGTGCCAGCAGTTACGCGGCCGCGGGAATGGATGGCTACACCTTC. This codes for CASSYAAAGMDGYTF.

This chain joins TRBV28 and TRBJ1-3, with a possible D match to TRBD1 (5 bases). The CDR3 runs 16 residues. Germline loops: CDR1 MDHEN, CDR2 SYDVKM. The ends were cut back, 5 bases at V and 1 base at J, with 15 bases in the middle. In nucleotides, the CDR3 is TGTGCCAGCAGTCCTCCCCTAGGGGTTTCTGGAAACACCATATATTTT. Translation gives CASSPPLGVSGNTIYF.